A selection of T cell receptor beta chains follows, all from one sample in a study of blood T cell repertoires in COVID-19. Produced via immunoSEQ multiplex PCR; TCRdb's table is partial and in-frame only. The sample includes about 120,000 clones, 70% to 90% of them seen just once. Sequenced input: peripheral blood. These receptor sequences come from a man younger than 40 with acute or convalescent COVID-19. CDR3s include the opening cysteine and the closing phenylalanine or tryptophan. D genes are given only for firm matches.

J gene	D gene	V gene	CDR3 length	CDR3 protein
TRBJ2-5	.	TRBV4-3	17	CASSHGSQGPSQETQYF
TRBJ2-3	TRBD1	TRBV6-2/TRBV6-3	16	CASSYSAPSGTGTQYF
TRBJ2-3	TRBD1	TRBV11-1	14	CASSTTGFADTQYF
TRBJ1-5	.	TRBV6-2/TRBV6-3	14	CASSRGREGQPQHF
TRBJ1-1	TRBD1	TRBV10-3	15	CAISRGDSLNTEAFF
TRBJ1-5	.	TRBV27	16	CASSPHVGRGRGSQHF
TRBJ1-4	TRBD1	TRBV19	15	CASSKLQGANEKLFF
TRBJ1-6	.	TRBV3-1/TRBV3-2	13	CASTRQGNSPLHF
TRBJ1-4	.	TRBV7-9	19	CASSLAHGGPVATNEKLFF
TRBJ1-4	TRBD1	TRBV4-2	14	CASSQTGGNEKLFF
TRBJ2-2	.	TRBV4-3	15	CASSQDFANTGELFF
TRBJ2-3	.	TRBV30	15	CAWSPAGFGTDTQYF
TRBJ2-7	TRBD2	TRBV9	14	CASSGAGGLDEQYF
TRBJ2-7	.	TRBV4-3	13	CASSQDGGREQYF
TRBJ1-3	.	TRBV7-8	16	CASSLGWLSSGNTIYF
TRBJ1-5	TRBD1	TRBV3-1/TRBV3-2	15	CASSPQGASNQPQHF
TRBJ2-1	TRBD1	TRBV28	14	CASSTGQGVNEQFF
TRBJ1-2	TRBD1	TRBV30	13	CAWSPGQFYGYTF
TRBJ2-1	.	TRBV27	12	CASRTGGNEQFF
TRBJ2-7	TRBD2	TRBV11-2	13	CASSFGGGYEQYF
TRBJ2-7	TRBD1	TRBV27	15	CASSLSGTGLNEQYF
TRBJ1-1	.	TRBV19	14	CASSMGGAATEAFF
TRBJ2-2	.	TRBV4-1	18	CASSQDRNRGGVGGELFF
TRBJ1-2	TRBD1	TRBV3-1/TRBV3-2	13	CASSPGQVDGHTF
TRBJ1-1	.	TRBV29-1	13	CSVSRSMDTEAFF
TRBJ2-3	TRBD2	TRBV4-1	16	CASSRTSGGPERTQYF
TRBJ2-2	.	TRBV27	14	CASSLTGPTGELFF
TRBJ2-2	.	TRBV27	13	CASLRGNTGELFF
TRBJ1-2	TRBD1	TRBV18	13	CASSPTGFDGYTF
TRBJ1-1	.	TRBV2	13	CASTPWLNTEAFF
TRBJ1-1	TRBD1	TRBV6-5	13	CASTQPGGTAAFF
TRBJ2-7	TRBD1	TRBV27	15	CASSSGTGGAYEQYF
TRBJ2-3	.	TRBV5-4	12	CASSTSTDTQYF
TRBJ1-4	.	TRBV5-5	15	CASSALTGQGEKLFF
TRBJ1-1	.	TRBV25-1	13	CASSEFGITEAFF
TRBJ2-7	.	TRBV7-3	15	CASSPRGGMAYEQYF
TRBJ1-1	.	TRBV29-1	14	CSATELTGNTEAFF
TRBJ1-6	TRBD1	TRBV5-4	18	CASSLNKAGGYDNSPLHF
TRBJ1-6	TRBD1	TRBV19	16	CASSFQDRGNHSPLHF
TRBJ2-3	.	TRBV6-5	14	CASSYSSDTDTQYF
TRBJ1-5	.	TRBV5-5	14	CASSFSGSNQPQHF
TRBJ1-1	TRBD1	TRBV6-6	16	CASSPRTGPMNTEAFF
TRBJ2-5	TRBD1	TRBV9	16	CASSSLDRGFRETQYF
TRBJ1-6	TRBD1	TRBV11-3	14	CASSLGGTGSPLHF
TRBJ2-1	.	TRBV19	14	CASSMGLAGNEQFF
TRBJ2-7	TRBD2	TRBV4-1	16	CASSQDRLADSYEQYF